This is a list of T cell receptor beta chains from one sample in a study of T cell responses to AZD1222 COVID-19 vaccine. TCRdb's table, derived via immunoSEQ multiplex PCR, lists solely in-frame clones and lacks some. The sample has roughly 200,000 clones; 90% to 95% are singletons. Source: peripheral blood, taken 28 days after the second AZD1222 dose. These TCRs come from an adult who received the AZD1222 COVID-19 vaccine. Both conserved end residues are part of each CDR3. The D gene is left open where the match is weak. Where a row states a size, it is once, few, many or the class of an expanded clone; other rows omit it.

v_gene: TRBV7-2; j_gene: TRBJ1-5; abundance: -; d_gene: -; CDR3aa: CASSLRGHSNQPQHF; CDR3nt: TGTGCCAGCAGCTTAAGGGGACACTCGAATCAGCCCCAGCATTTT
v_gene: TRBV9; j_gene: TRBJ2-7; abundance: -; d_gene: -; CDR3aa: CASSTRGGLNEQYF; CDR3nt: TGTGCCAGCAGCACCAGGGGGGGGCTCAACGAGCAGTACTTC
v_gene: TRBV19; j_gene: TRBJ2-3; abundance: -; d_gene: -; CDR3aa: CALSAGAGDTQYF; CDR3nt: TGTGCCTTATCGGCAGGGGCTGGAGATACGCAGTATTTT
v_gene: TRBV30; j_gene: TRBJ1-4; abundance: -; d_gene: -; CDR3aa: CAWRGQGTEKLFF; CDR3nt: TGTGCCTGGAGGGGGCAGGGGACTGAAAAACTGTTTTTT
v_gene: TRBV6-6; j_gene: TRBJ1-2; abundance: -; d_gene: TRBD1; CDR3aa: CASSGHRGGIYGYTF; CDR3nt: TGTGCCAGCAGTGGACACAGGGGAGGGATCTATGGCTACACCTTC
v_gene: TRBV12-3/TRBV12-4; j_gene: TRBJ1-2; abundance: -; d_gene: -; CDR3aa: CASSFQGYYGYTF; CDR3nt: TGTGCCAGCAGTTTTCAGGGATATTATGGCTACACCTTC
v_gene: TRBV7-2; j_gene: TRBJ2-2; abundance: -; d_gene: -; CDR3aa: CASSFGWGNTGELFF; CDR3nt: TGTGCCAGCAGCTTTGGTTGGGGGAACACCGGGGAGCTGTTTTTT
v_gene: TRBV5-1; j_gene: TRBJ1-3; abundance: -; d_gene: -; CDR3aa: CASSLIPGTDGNTIYF; CDR3nt: TGCGCCAGCAGCCTAATACCCGGGACGGACGGAAACACCATATATTTT
v_gene: TRBV7-3; j_gene: TRBJ1-1; abundance: -; d_gene: TRBD1; CDR3aa: CASSIGTENTEAFF; CDR3nt: TGTGCCAGCAGCATCGGGACAGAGAACACTGAAGCTTTCTTT
v_gene: TRBV12-5; j_gene: TRBJ2-2; abundance: -; d_gene: -; CDR3aa: CASGLSPLGKGTGELFF; CDR3nt: TGTGCTAGTGGTTTGTCCCCTCTTGGGAAGGGTACCGGGGAGCTGTTTTTT
v_gene: TRBV5-4; j_gene: TRBJ1-1; abundance: -; d_gene: -; CDR3aa: CASSPGIMNTEAFF; CDR3nt: TGTGCCAGCAGCCCCGGGATAATGAACACTGAAGCTTTCTTT
v_gene: TRBV18; j_gene: TRBJ1-1; abundance: -; d_gene: -; CDR3aa: CASSRDLNTEAFF; CDR3nt: TGTGCCAGCTCACGAGACCTGAACACTGAAGCTTTCTTT
v_gene: TRBV12-3/TRBV12-4; j_gene: TRBJ2-5; abundance: -; d_gene: -; CDR3aa: CASSFGEKTQYF; CDR3nt: TGTGCCAGCAGTTTCGGGGAGAAGACCCAGTACTTC
v_gene: TRBV4-2; j_gene: TRBJ1-4; abundance: once; d_gene: -; CDR3aa: CASSQGGGEKLFF; CDR3nt: TGTGCCAGCAGCCAAGGAGGAGGGGAAAAACTGTTTTTT